The text below deals with one T cell receptor beta chain. What it binds is unknown. These data belong to a study of high-grade serous ovarian cancer treatment subgroups. Across the study: On average, approximately 15,000 reads and roughly 7,000 unique TCR beta rearrangements were obtained per sample. Study-wide points: TCR clonal relatedness correlated positively with neoantigen level. Only CDR3 was analyzed; CDR1 and CDR2 were not.

Tumor samples were obtained before definitive surgery or chemotherapy. Measured with immunoSEQ multiplex PCR; TCRdb has only the in-frame clones, and not every one. The sample yields around 12,000 clones, around 83% seen once. Germline loops: CDR1 MDHEN, CDR2 SYDVKM. The CDR3 has 12 residues. Trimming removed 8 bases from V and 3 bases from J, with 7 bases in between. The chain employs TRBV28 and TRBJ2-2; D remains unclear. Sequenced sample: tumor tissue. The source is a human donor with high-grade serous ovarian cancer. CDR3 residues: CASLRDTGELFF. The CDR3 bases are TGTGCCAGCTTAAGGGACACCGGGGAGCTGTTTTTT.